The rows below give T cell receptor beta chains drawn from one sample of a study of memory CD4+ T cells and cytomegalovirus serostatus. Produced via immunoSEQ multiplex PCR; TCRdb's table is partial and in-frame only. The sample lists 55,000 to 80,000 clones; approximately 80% were seen once. The sequenced sample consisted of memory CD4+ T cells from blood. These receptors were collected from an adult in good health and CMV-seropositive. The CDR3 runs from the conserved cysteine through the conserved F or W. The order of the fields is clone size, V gene, CDR3 protein. Clone sizes are given selectively: once, few, many, or a class where the clone is expanded.

abundance: NA; v_gene: TRBV12-5; CDR3aa: CASGPQGAGELFF
abundance: few; v_gene: TRBV6-6; CDR3aa: CASSYRTGHYEQYF
abundance: NA; v_gene: TRBV6-1; CDR3aa: CASRIAGYSTDTQYF
abundance: NA; v_gene: TRBV6-5; CDR3aa: CASSSPRGRETQYF
abundance: few; v_gene: TRBV6-5; CDR3aa: CASSRPGTANTEAFF
abundance: NA; v_gene: TRBV27; CDR3aa: CASGGQGSMNTEAFF
abundance: NA; v_gene: TRBV21-1; CDR3aa: CASSNWDSPNYGYTF
abundance: few; v_gene: TRBV9; CDR3aa: CASSVGDNQPQHF
abundance: once; v_gene: TRBV10-2; CDR3aa: CASGIFFRLGYEQYF
abundance: NA; v_gene: TRBV7-3; CDR3aa: CASSRGVTGELFF
abundance: NA; v_gene: TRBV14; CDR3aa: CASSQAGADSITSYGYTF
abundance: NA; v_gene: TRBV28; CDR3aa: CASSLPFSGGYEQYF
abundance: NA; v_gene: TRBV7-8; CDR3aa: CASSPPGGAGGNYGYTF
abundance: few; v_gene: TRBV14; CDR3aa: CASSRLKALNEKLFF
abundance: NA; v_gene: TRBV7-9; CDR3aa: CASSPQDTQYF
abundance: NA; v_gene: TRBV5-1; CDR3aa: CASSLSFDNEQFF
abundance: NA; v_gene: TRBV5-4; CDR3aa: CASSGSPQETQYF
abundance: NA; v_gene: TRBV11-3; CDR3aa: CASSLAAPETQYF
abundance: once; v_gene: TRBV18; CDR3aa: CASSPRQQETQYF
abundance: NA; v_gene: TRBV6-1; CDR3aa: CASSGQGRSGANVLTF
abundance: once; v_gene: TRBV11-2; CDR3aa: CASSLDLIATDEQFF
abundance: once; v_gene: TRBV7-2; CDR3aa: CASSPIQGGDYEQYF
abundance: NA; v_gene: TRBV28; CDR3aa: CASKTGTGELFF
abundance: once; v_gene: TRBV6-6; CDR3aa: CASSSTDSYEQYF
abundance: NA; v_gene: TRBV5-4; CDR3aa: CASRWGQTNTEAFF
abundance: NA; v_gene: TRBV7-2; CDR3aa: CASSYLTSGIYEQYF
abundance: once; v_gene: TRBV4-2; CDR3aa: CASSPNRAPNEGEQYF
abundance: few; v_gene: TRBV7-9; CDR3aa: CASSDRGRGTDTQYF
abundance: NA; v_gene: TRBV6-5; CDR3aa: CASNGLAAAYEQYF
abundance: NA; v_gene: TRBV6-5; CDR3aa: CASRLEVWTDTQYF
abundance: once; v_gene: TRBV2; CDR3aa: CASSELGRARGEKLFF
abundance: NA; v_gene: TRBV6-6; CDR3aa: CATGPASTDTQYF
abundance: NA; v_gene: TRBV7-2; CDR3aa: CASSDGRGRNYGYTF
abundance: NA; v_gene: TRBV7-9; CDR3aa: CASSIGQGGSNQPQHF
abundance: NA; v_gene: TRBV5-4; CDR3aa: CASSWDRDRGNEQFF
abundance: NA; v_gene: TRBV28; CDR3aa: CASSLFHRGREAFF
abundance: NA; v_gene: TRBV19; CDR3aa: CASSIGPAGSYEQYF
abundance: once; v_gene: TRBV2; CDR3aa: CASSRGGGIDTQYF
abundance: NA; v_gene: TRBV29-1; CDR3aa: CSVRPGAGANVLTF
abundance: NA; v_gene: TRBV27; CDR3aa: CASSLSSRGTSNQPQHF
abundance: NA; v_gene: TRBV5-1; CDR3aa: CASSSLSGDTRSYGYTF
abundance: NA; v_gene: TRBV7-2; CDR3aa: CASSLEGLGGETQYF
abundance: NA; v_gene: TRBV19; CDR3aa: CASSPGQYNEQFF
abundance: NA; v_gene: TRBV30; CDR3aa: CAGMTASSYEQYF
abundance: few; v_gene: TRBV7-8; CDR3aa: CASSSMDRPVNQPQHF
abundance: once; v_gene: TRBV6-5; CDR3aa: CASSYSSFMGEQYF
abundance: NA; v_gene: TRBV5-1; CDR3aa: CASSRGTGPEKLFF
abundance: few; v_gene: TRBV7-9; CDR3aa: CASSTGKNYGYTF
abundance: few; v_gene: TRBV7-9; CDR3aa: CASSPFTYRGRDHEQYF
abundance: once; v_gene: TRBV19; CDR3aa: CASSRGQYNEQFF